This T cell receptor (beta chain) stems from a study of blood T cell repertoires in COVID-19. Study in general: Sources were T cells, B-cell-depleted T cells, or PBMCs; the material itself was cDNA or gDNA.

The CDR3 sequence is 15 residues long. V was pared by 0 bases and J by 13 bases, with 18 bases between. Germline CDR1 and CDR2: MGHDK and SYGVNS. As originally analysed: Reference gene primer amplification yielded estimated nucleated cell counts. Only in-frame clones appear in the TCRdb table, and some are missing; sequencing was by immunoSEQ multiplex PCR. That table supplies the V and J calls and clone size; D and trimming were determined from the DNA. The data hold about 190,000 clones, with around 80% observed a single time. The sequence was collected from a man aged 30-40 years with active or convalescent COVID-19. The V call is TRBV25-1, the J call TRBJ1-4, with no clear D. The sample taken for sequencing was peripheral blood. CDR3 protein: CASSEYAGSPKGLFF. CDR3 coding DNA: TGTGCCAGCAGTGAATACGCGGGATCCCCGAAGGGACTGTTTTTT.